A selection of T cell receptor beta chains follows, all from one sample in a study of blood T cell repertoires in COVID-19. Data came from immunoSEQ multiplex PCR; TCRdb stores just in-frame clones and leaves some out. The table shows nearly 80,000 clones, with roughly 80% occurring only once. The sequenced sample consisted of peripheral blood. All receptors come from a woman in her seventies with acute or convalescent COVID-19. CDR3s include the opening cysteine and the closing phenylalanine or tryptophan. D genes are given only for firm matches. Not all rows give a size; the values are once, few, many and, for expanded clones, a class.

size	V	J	D	DNA	CDR3
once	TRBV19	TRBJ1-5	.	TGTGCCAGTAGTCCACCCAAAAGTAAAGGGGCATATCAGCCCCAGCATTTT	CASSPPKSKGAYQPQHF
.	TRBV5-6	TRBJ2-3	.	TGTGCCAGCAGCCAGACTAGTAACGATCATACGCAGTATTTT	CASSQTSNDHTQYF
.	TRBV19	TRBJ2-4	TRBD1	TGTGCCAGTAGTATCTGGAGAGGGGGCGCTTTCAACATTCAGTACTTC	CASSIWRGGAFNIQYF
once	TRBV18	TRBJ1-2	.	TGTGCCAGCTCACCATCGGGACTGACTAGTGGGGGCTACACCTTC	CASSPSGLTSGGYTF
few	TRBV12-3/TRBV12-4	TRBJ2-7	TRBD2	TGTGCCAGCAGTTTAGCGGGGGGGGAGCAGTACTTC	CASSLAGGEQYF
.	TRBV7-3	TRBJ1-1	.	TGTGCCAGCAGCTTTGCAGGGGCGAACACTGAAGCTTTCTTT	CASSFAGANTEAFF
once	TRBV18	TRBJ1-1	.	TGTGCCAGCTCACCACAGGGGTTGAACACTGAAGCTTTCTTT	CASSPQGLNTEAFF
once	TRBV9	TRBJ2-5	.	TGTGCCAGCAGCCCTTCAGGGGATTTTGGGGAGACCCAGTACTTC	CASSPSGDFGETQYF
few	TRBV18	TRBJ2-2	TRBD1	TGTGCCAGCACTAAGGACCGGGACAGCTACACCGGGGAGCTGTTTTTT	CASTKDRDSYTGELFF
.	TRBV15	TRBJ1-3	.	TGTGCCACCAGCAGAGACAGGGGCGCGGGAAACACCATATATTTT	CATSRDRGAGNTIYF
.	TRBV7-8	TRBJ2-7	.	TGTGCCAGCAGCTTAGCGTCACAGTTCTTCTACGAGCAGTACTTC	CASSLASQFFYEQYF
.	TRBV5-1	TRBJ2-7	TRBD2	TGCGCCAGCAGCTTTAACGGGGGGGCGCAGTACTTC	CASSFNGGAQYF
.	TRBV19	TRBJ1-6	.	TGTGCCAGTAGAAGTATGACCGACAGGACGAATTCACCCCTCCACTTT	CASRSMTDRTNSPLHF
once	TRBV5-1	TRBJ2-1	TRBD2	TGCGCCAGCAGCTTAAAGACTAGCGGGAAGGATGAGCAGTTCTTC	CASSLKTSGKDEQFF
few	TRBV19	TRBJ1-4	.	TGTGCAGTTAGGAGGAATGCTGACGAAAAACTGTTTTTT	CAVRRNADEKLFF
.	TRBV19	TRBJ2-5	TRBD2	TGTGCCAGTAGCCAACTAGCGGGAATCCAAGAGACCCAGTACTTC	CASSQLAGIQETQYF
once	TRBV2	TRBJ1-5	.	TGTGCCAGCAGTGAGTTAGGGGGATCGAATCAGCCCCAGCATTTT	CASSELGGSNQPQHF
.	TRBV7-3	TRBJ2-3	TRBD2	TGTGCCAGCAGCTTAGTAGCGGGTAGCACAGATACGCAGTATTTT	CASSLVAGSTDTQYF
.	TRBV10-3	TRBJ1-1	TRBD1	TGTGCCATCAGTGCGACCGGGACAGGGGGCAGTGAAGCTTTCTTT	CAISATGTGGSEAFF
few	TRBV5-1	TRBJ2-1	TRBD2	TGCGCCAGCAGCGTCGGGACTACCCGTGGTGAGCAGTTCTTC	CASSVGTTRGEQFF
.	TRBV21-1	TRBJ1-5	.	TGTGCCCCCAGACGGGTCGGGACAGGGGTAGGGAATCAGCCCCAGCATTTT	CAPRRVGTGVGNQPQHF
.	TRBV7-9	TRBJ1-4	TRBD1	TGTGCCAGCAGCTCCACAGGGGGCGGAGAAAAACTGTTTTTT	CASSSTGGGEKLFF
.	TRBV15	TRBJ2-3	TRBD2	TGTGCCACCAGCAGAGTAGGTAGCGGGAGCACAGATACGCAGTATTTT	CATSRVGSGSTDTQYF
many	TRBV19	TRBJ2-2	.	TGTGCCAGTATGGGGGGAGTAGGCACCGGGGAGCTGTTTTTT	CASMGGVGTGELFF
.	TRBV6-1	TRBJ2-7	TRBD1	TGTGCCAGCAGTGACACAGGGGGCCCCTACGAGCAGTACTTC	CASSDTGGPYEQYF
once	TRBV28	TRBJ1-6	.	TGTGCCAGCAGTTTAAGCGCCCCAGACCCCCTCCACTTT	CASSLSAPDPLHF
.	TRBV5-4	TRBJ1-4	.	TGTGCCAGCAGCCCTGGCCCGGGGGACGATGAAAAACTGTTTTTT	CASSPGPGDDEKLFF
once	TRBV5-1	TRBJ2-3	.	TGCGCCAGCAGCTTGGAGTTTGGCAGGGGCCCCACAGATACGCAGTATTTT	CASSLEFGRGPTDTQYF
few	TRBV27	TRBJ2-7	.	TGTGCCAGCAGTCCCCGGACGGACATAACCTACGAGCAGTACTTC	CASSPRTDITYEQYF
.	TRBV2	TRBJ2-1	.	TGTGCCACCAGAAACCACTTTGACAGGCGCGGAACCTACAATGAGCAGTTCTTC	CATRNHFDRRGTYNEQFF
few	TRBV30	TRBJ1-4	.	TGTGCCTGGTCAGGGGCTGGGCTCCCAAATGAAAAACTGTTTTTT	CAWSGAGLPNEKLFF
.	TRBV12-3/TRBV12-4	TRBJ2-7	.	TGTGCCAGCAGTTTTACTGCCTCCTACGAGCAGTACTTC	CASSFTASYEQYF
.	TRBV7-8	TRBJ2-7	.	TGTGCCAGCAGCATAAACAGGGAAAGCGAGCAGTACTTC	CASSINRESEQYF
.	TRBV29-1	TRBJ2-1	TRBD2	TGCAGCGTAAGACTAGCGGGAGGGTACAATGAGCAGTTCTTC	CSVRLAGGYNEQFF
.	TRBV21-1	TRBJ2-7	.	TGTGCCAGCAGCACGGTGACGAGAGGACTACGGGACCGGACCTACGAGCAGTACTTC	CASSTVTRGLRDRTYEQYF
once	TRBV13	TRBJ1-6	TRBD1	TGTGCCAGCAGCCGTGGACAGGGCTTGAGTTCACCCCTCCACTTT	CASSRGQGLSSPLHF
once	TRBV9	TRBJ2-1	.	TGTGCCAGCAGCGTAGCTGGGCAGCCCCACAATGAGCAGTTCTTC	CASSVAGQPHNEQFF
few	TRBV19	TRBJ2-1	.	TGTGCCAGTAAAGGGAGGTCAGCTAGAAATGAGCAGTTCTTC	CASKGRSARNEQFF
.	TRBV7-3	TRBJ2-7	.	TGTGCCAGCAGCTTAAGGTCGGGCGAGCAGTACTTC	CASSLRSGEQYF
.	TRBV6-6	TRBJ2-1	.	TGTGCCAGCACGACGTGGAGCTCCTACAATGAGCAGTTCTTC	CASTTWSSYNEQFF
few	TRBV2	TRBJ1-6	.	TGTGCCAGCAGTGATGAAGGGGTGATAGCTTCACCCCTCCACTTT	CASSDEGVIASPLHF
.	TRBV5-5	TRBJ2-5	.	TGTGCCAGCAGCTTCCCGGGAGCGGGCCAAGAGACCCAGTACTTC	CASSFPGAGQETQYF
.	TRBV10-3	TRBJ2-1	TRBD2	TGTGCCACCCATAGCGGGTGGGGCTCCTACAATGAGCAGTTCTTC	CATHSGWGSYNEQFF
.	TRBV18	TRBJ1-5	.	TGTGCCAGCTCACAAGGGACAAGCAATCAGCCCCAGCATTTT	CASSQGTSNQPQHF
once	TRBV28	TRBJ1-5	.	TGTGCCAGCAGTTTATGGTCAGGGGACGGGAATCAGCCCCAGCATTTT	CASSLWSGDGNQPQHF
few	TRBV15	TRBJ1-4	.	TGTGCCACCAGCAGAGATGCTGGGGGCAACGAAAAACTGTTTTTT	CATSRDAGGNEKLFF
.	TRBV5-1	TRBJ2-1	.	TGCGCCAGCAGCTTGGAGGCAGGGGTGCATCAGAGTGAGCAGTTCTTC	CASSLEAGVHQSEQFF
.	TRBV10-2	TRBJ1-2	.	TGCGCCAGCAGTGACCCAGGGCACTATGGCTACACCTTC	CASSDPGHYGYTF
.	TRBV30	TRBJ1-1	.	TGTGCCTGGAGTCGAGCCGCGGGGAGGAACACTGAAGCTTTCTTT	CAWSRAAGRNTEAFF
.	TRBV2	TRBJ2-3	.	TGTGCCAGCAGTGGTCTAGAAAGGAGGGCGCAGTATTTT	CASSGLERRAQYF
.	TRBV18	TRBJ2-3	.	TGTGCCAGCTCACCAGGCGGATTAATCCAAGTAACAGATACGCAGTATTTT	CASSPGGLIQVTDTQYF
.	TRBV4-1	TRBJ1-1	.	TGCGCCAGCAGCCAAGGGGCAGGGATGAACACTGAAGCTTTCTTT	CASSQGAGMNTEAFF
.	TRBV5-1	TRBJ2-3	.	TGCGCCAGCAGCTTGGTTCAGGGAACAGATACGCAGTATTTT	CASSLVQGTDTQYF
.	TRBV24-1	TRBJ2-3	.	TGTGCCACCAGTGGTAGGGGTCCTTCAGATACGCAGTATTTT	CATSGRGPSDTQYF
.	TRBV7-8	TRBJ2-7	.	TGTGCCAGCAGCTTCGGGAGACAGGGATTCAGAGGAGCGGGAGTCTCCTACGAGCAGTACTTC	CASSFGRQGFRGAGVSYEQYF